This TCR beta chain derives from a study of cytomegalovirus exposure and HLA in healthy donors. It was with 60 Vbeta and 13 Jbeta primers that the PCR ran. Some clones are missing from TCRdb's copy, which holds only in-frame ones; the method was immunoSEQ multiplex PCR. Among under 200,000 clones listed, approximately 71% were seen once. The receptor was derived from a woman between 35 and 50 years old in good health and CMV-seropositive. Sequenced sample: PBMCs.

This chain's CDR3 is CASSWKGDLNTEAFF. The CDR3 region has the DNA TGCGCCAGCAGCTGGAAAGGAGACTTGAACACTGAAGCTTTCTTT. The chain employs TRBV5-1 and TRBJ1-1; D gene unclear. The V and J ends lost 3 bases and 0 bases respectively, with 12 bases between them. This CDR3 contains 15 residues. From germline, CDR1 is SGHRS and CDR2 YFSETQ.